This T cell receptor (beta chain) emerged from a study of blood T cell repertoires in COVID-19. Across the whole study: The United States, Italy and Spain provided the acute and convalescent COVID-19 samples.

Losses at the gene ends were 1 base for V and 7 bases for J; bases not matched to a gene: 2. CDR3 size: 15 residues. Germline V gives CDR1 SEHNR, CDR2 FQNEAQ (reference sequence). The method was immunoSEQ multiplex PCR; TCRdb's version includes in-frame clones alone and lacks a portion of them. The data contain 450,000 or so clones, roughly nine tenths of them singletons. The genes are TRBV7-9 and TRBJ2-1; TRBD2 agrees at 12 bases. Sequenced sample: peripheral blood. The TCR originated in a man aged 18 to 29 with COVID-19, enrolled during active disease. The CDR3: CASSLDGLAGNEQFF. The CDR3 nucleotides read TGTGCCAGCAGCTTAGACGGACTAGCGGGGAATGAGCAGTTCTTC.